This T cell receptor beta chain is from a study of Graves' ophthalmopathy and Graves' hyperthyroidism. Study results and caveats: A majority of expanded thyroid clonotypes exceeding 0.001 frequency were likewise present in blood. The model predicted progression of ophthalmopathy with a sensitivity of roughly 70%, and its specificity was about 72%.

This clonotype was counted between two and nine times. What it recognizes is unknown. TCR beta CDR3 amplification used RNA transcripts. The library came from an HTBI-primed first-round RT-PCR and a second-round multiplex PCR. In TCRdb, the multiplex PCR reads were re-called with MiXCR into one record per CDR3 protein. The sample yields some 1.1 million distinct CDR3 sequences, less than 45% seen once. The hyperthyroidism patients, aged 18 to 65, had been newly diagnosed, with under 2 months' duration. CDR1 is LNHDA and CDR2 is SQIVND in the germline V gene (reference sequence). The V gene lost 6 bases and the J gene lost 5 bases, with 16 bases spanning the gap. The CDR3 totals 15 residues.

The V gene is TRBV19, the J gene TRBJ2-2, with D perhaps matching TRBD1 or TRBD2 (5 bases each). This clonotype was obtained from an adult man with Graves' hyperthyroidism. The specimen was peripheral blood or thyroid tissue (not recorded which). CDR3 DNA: TGTGCCAGTAGCCGGGACGTAACGGAAACCGGGGAGCTGTTTTTT. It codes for CASSRDVTETGELFF.